This T cell receptor beta chain was recovered during a study of T cells in tumors after PD-1 blockade. Overall study context: During anti-PD-1 treatment, some patients continued daily vismodegib 150 mg.

Libraries were prepared by immunoSEQ multiplex PCR; TCRdb keeps only in-frame clonotypes and omits some of them. The repertoire consists of some 20,000 clones, with over 75% occurring once and the leading ten covering just over 25%. CDR1 and CDR2 (germline): LNHDA, SQIVND (reference sequence). Trimming stripped 3 bases from V and 8 bases from J, with 22 bases between. The CDR3 runs to 17 residues. The sequencing here drew on PBMCs, taken after anti-PD-1 therapy. The chain uses TRBV19 and TRBJ2-2; D might be TRBD2 (5 bases). This sequence was found in a human donor with advanced basal cell or squamous cell carcinoma (not recorded which). The chain's CDR3 is CASSIRLREGQSGELFF. The CDR3 DNA reads TGTGCCAGTAGTATTAGACTCCGCGAGGGTCAATCTGGGGAGCTGTTTTTT.